The TCR beta chain described here comes from a study of patients and donors after allogeneic stem cell transplantation. TCRdb re-called the RT-PCR reads through MiXCR, storing one row per CDR3 protein. Of roughly 880,000 distinct CDR3 sequences listed, approximately 19% are singletons. V lost 3 bases to trimming and J lost 1 base, with 8 bases between them. The CDR3 length is 14 residues. Germline-derived CDR1 and CDR2 are SGHRS and YFSETQ. This receptor was identified in a human donor who was either an allogeneic HSCT recipient or a stem cell or donor lymphocyte infusion donor (not recorded which). It is not recorded whose cells these are; they may come from a transplant donor. Material: blood, either unsorted or a sorted T cell fraction (not recorded which). V and J are TRBV5-1 and TRBJ2-1, with unresolved D. CDR3: CASSSVTSYNEQFF. CDR3 DNA: TGCGCCAGCAGCTCTGTTACGTCCTACAATGAGCAGTTCTTC.